This record looks at one TCR beta chain sequence and its context. The antigen is not known. This entry comes from a study of T cells in Graves' hyperthyroidism and ophthalmopathy. Study-wide results and limits: Stable hyperthyroidism was separated from ophthalmopathy by a model based on 13 V-J features. Peripheral blood also featured most of the thyroid clonotypes expanded above 0.001.

No progression to ophthalmopathy during 18 months of follow-up defined stable disease. Diagnosis relied on clinical symptoms, serum thyroxine and TRAb, thyroid ultrasound and orbital computed tomography. Using RNA transcripts as the source, TCR beta CDR3 regions were amplified. An initial round of RT-PCR targeting the TCR CDR3 relied on the HTBI primer set. TCRdb reanalysed the multiplex PCR reads using MiXCR and keeps one entry per CDR3 protein. The table has roughly 700,000 distinct CDR3 sequences, roughly 15% seen once. The source of this sequence is a woman between 18 and 30 years old with Graves' hyperthyroidism. Input material: blood.

This CDR3 reads CASSSPQGKNYEQYF. The CDR3 nucleotides are TGTGCCAGCAGTTCACCGCAGGGGAAAAACTACGAGCAGTACTTC. The V call is TRBV6-1, the J call TRBJ2-7, with D possibly being TRBD1 (6 bases). The germline CDR1 and CDR2 sequences are MNHNS and SASEGT. V gave up 5 bases and J gave up 3 bases, with 17 bases separating them. This CDR3 is built from 15 residues.